This T cell receptor beta chain emerged from a study of beta chain features in type 1 diabetes. Findings of the study overall: Type 1 diabetes patients had VDJ junctions that carried fewer insertions and more deletions. Unsettled here was the matter of whether HLA type influences TCRB rearrangement.

Every isolated RNA sample was fully reverse transcribed, so sequencing captured expressed TCRB transcripts. Clones were sequenced by immunoSEQ multiplex PCR, and TCRdb holds only the in-frame ones, with some missing. Counted here are about 900,000 clones, roughly a sixth occurring once; the ten biggest clones make up roughly 0.025%. This clone was observed a handful of times. Its antigen is currently unknown. CD4+ naive, central memory, regulatory and stem cell-like memory cells were sorted via CD45RO/CCR7/CD25/CD127/CD95/CD27. The authors obtained over 95% purity in all sorted populations. This CDR3 region has 14 residues. Trimming removed 6 bases from V and 4 bases from J; junction bases left unmatched: 0.

The clonotype comes from a woman aged 18-29 years in good health. The specimen was naive CD4+ T cells from blood. The rearrangement links TRBV23-1 to TRBJ2-2; TRBD2 agrees at 12 bases. TRBV23-1 is reported as an ORF; its role is uncertain. The CDR3 nucleotides read TGCGCCAGCAGACTAGCGGGAGGCACCGGGGAGCTGTTTTTT. This gives the protein CASRLAGGTGELFF.